This TCR beta chain was documented in a study of prognosis after radiotherapy for stage I lung cancer. Study overall: The study enrolled about 14 men and roughly six women as patients, aged roughly 53 to 84 with a median of roughly 72 years. There were a handful of patients who developed distant metastases (median 7 months) after radiotherapy, while about 14 showed no significant progression.

By two-round multiplex PCR, the TCR beta CDR3 was amplified from genomic DNA. Gene-specific primers for each TRBV and TRBJ gene drove first-round PCR. TCRdb re-derived calls from the multiplex PCR reads in MiXCR, one entry per CDR3 protein. The sample has about 51,000 distinct CDR3 sequences, about 35% seen once; the top ten hold roughly 10%. On this clonotype: Being one base from a much bigger clone, this may be a read error.

Trimming stripped 4 bases from V and 3 bases from J, with 16 bases between. Germline values: CDR1 LNHDA, CDR2 SQIVND (reference sequence). The CDR3 runs to 16 residues. The sequence was obtained from a donor aged 50 or older with non-small cell lung cancer. The sequencing used PBMCs, collected before or after stereotactic body radiation therapy (not recorded which). This rearrangement joins TRBV19 to TRBJ1-5, with a tentative D call TRBD1 (5 bases). The CDR3, as DNA: TGTGCCAGTAGTAAGGCGGGTAAGGGACTCAATCAGCCCCAGCATTTT. It codes for CASSKAGKGLNQPQHF. Drawing the rest from reference TRBV19 and TRBJ1-5, the complete variable domain is DGGITQSPKYLFRKEGQNVTLSCEQNLNHDAMYWYRQDPGQGLRLIYYSQIVNDFQKGDIAEGYSVSREKKESFPLTVTSAQKNPTAFYLCASSKAGKGLNQPQHFGDGTRLSIL.